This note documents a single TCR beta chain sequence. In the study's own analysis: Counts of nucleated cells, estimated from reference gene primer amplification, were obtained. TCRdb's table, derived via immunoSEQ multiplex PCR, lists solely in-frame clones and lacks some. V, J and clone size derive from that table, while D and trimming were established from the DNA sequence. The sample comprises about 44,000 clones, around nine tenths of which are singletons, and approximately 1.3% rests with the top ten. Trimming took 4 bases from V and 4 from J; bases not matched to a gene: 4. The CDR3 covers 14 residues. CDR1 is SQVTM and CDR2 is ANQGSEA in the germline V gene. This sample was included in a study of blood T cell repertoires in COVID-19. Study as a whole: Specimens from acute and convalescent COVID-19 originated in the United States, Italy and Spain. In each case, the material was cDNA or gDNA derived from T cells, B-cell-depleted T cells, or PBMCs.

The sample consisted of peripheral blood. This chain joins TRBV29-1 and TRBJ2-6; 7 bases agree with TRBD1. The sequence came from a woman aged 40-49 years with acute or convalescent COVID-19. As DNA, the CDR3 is TGCAGCGTTGGTAAGGGGGCCGGGGCCAACGTCCTGACTTTC. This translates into CSVGKGAGANVLTF. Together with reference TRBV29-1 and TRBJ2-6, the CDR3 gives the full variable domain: SAVISQKPSRDICQRGTSLTIQCQVDSQVTMMFWYRQQPGQSLTLIATANQGSEATYESGFVIDKFPISRPNLTFSTLTVSNMSPEDSSIYLCSVGKGAGANVLTFGAGSRLTVL.